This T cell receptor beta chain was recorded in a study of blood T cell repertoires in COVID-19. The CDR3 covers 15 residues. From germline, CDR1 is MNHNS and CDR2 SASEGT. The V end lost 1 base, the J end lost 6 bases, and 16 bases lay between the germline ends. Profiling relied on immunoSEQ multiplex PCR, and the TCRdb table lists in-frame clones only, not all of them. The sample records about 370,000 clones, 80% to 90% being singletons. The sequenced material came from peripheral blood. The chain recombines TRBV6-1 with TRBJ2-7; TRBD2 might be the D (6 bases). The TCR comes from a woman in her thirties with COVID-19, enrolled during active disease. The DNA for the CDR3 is TGTGCCAGCAGTGAAGGCGGGACGGACCTCTCCGAGCAGTACTTC. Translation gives CASSEGGTDLSEQYF.